A single sample is the source of the 31 T cell receptor beta chains below, sequenced in a study of T-cell memory formation after mild COVID-19. Each CDR3 protein is one row after TCRdb ran MiXCR on the 5' RACE reads. The sample carries roughly 170,000 distinct CDR3 sequences, about 21% recorded once. Sample: PBMCs or a T cell subset sorted from them (not recorded which). These receptors were obtained from an adult woman who had mild COVID-19 (a few samples of this study predate the infection). Cell type and time point are not known.

For the CDR3, the DNA is TGCGCCAGCAGCTTGTTGGGTAATTCGAACACTGAAGCTTTCTTT. Its translation is CASSLLGNSNTEAFF. The chain is built from TRBV5-1 and TRBJ1-1; no reliable D call. The CDR3 covers 15 residues. V lost 1 base to trimming and J lost 1 base, with 11 bases between them. CDR1 and CDR2 (germline): SGHRS, YFSETQ. The variable domain in full, with the rest retrieved from reference TRBV5-1 and TRBJ1-1, is KAGVTQTPRYLIKTRGQQVTLSCSPISGHRSVSWYQQTPGQGLQFLFEYFSETQRNKGNFPGRFSGRQFSNSRSEMNVSTLELGDSALYLCASSLLGNSNTEAFFGQGTRLTVV.

The chain employs TRBV6-2 or TRBV6-3 and TRBJ2-1; unclear D gene. CDR1 and CDR2 (germline): MNHEY, SVGEGT. Trimming shortened V by 2 bases and J by 1 base, and 18 bases separated the two germline ends. The CDR3 extends over 18 amino acids. CDR3 loop: CASSYPDGWSLSYNEQFF. CDR3 sequence (DNA): TGTGCCAGCAGTTACCCGGATGGATGGTCCCTTTCCTACAATGAGCAGTTCTTC.

This chain connects TRBV24-1 to TRBJ2-3, with D uncertain. In germline, CDR1 is KGHDR, CDR2 SFDVKD. Trimming removed 3 bases at V and 1 base at J, with 10 bases between. This CDR3 contains 15 residues. The CDR3 sequence is CATSDSWQRTDTQYF. CDR3 in DNA: TGTGCCACCAGTGATAGTTGGCAACGCACAGATACGCAGTATTTT.

This chain joins TRBV11-2 and TRBJ1-5; D remains unclear. Germline V gene sequence: CDR1 SGHAT, CDR2 FQNNGV. The CDR3 loop spans 14 amino acids. The germline V and J ends were trimmed by 5 bases and 0 bases, with 8 bases remaining between them. The CDR3 sequence: CASSPEYSNQPQHF. In nucleotides, the CDR3 is TGTGCCAGCAGCCCAGAGTATAGCAATCAGCCCCAGCATTTT.

This chain connects TRBV3-1 to TRBJ2-1; 9 nucleotides match TRBD2. Losses at the gene ends were 4 bases for V and 6 bases for J; bases not matched to a gene: 7. Germline CDR1 is LGHDT and CDR2 is YNNKEL (reference sequence). CDR3 length equals 15 residues. The CDR3 bases are TGTGCCAGCAGCCTAAGCGGGGGGCCCGGCAATGAGCAGTTCTTC. Translated: CASSLSGGPGNEQFF.

This clonotype appeared many times. V gene TRBV9 combines with J gene TRBJ1-1; D gene ambiguous. CDR3 size: 13 residues. In germline, CDR1 is SGDLS, CDR2 YYNGEE. Deletions cut 0 bases from V and 4 bases from J, with 7 bases between. The CDR3 coding sequence is TGTGCCAGCAGCGTAGGGGGTTCCACTGAAGCTTTCTTT. Translation: CASSVGGSTEAFF.

This chain connects TRBV11-3 to TRBJ2-5, with 7 positions matching TRBD1. The CDR3 totals 14 residues. V dropped 5 bases and J dropped 3; count of bases not matched to a gene: 6. The germline CDR1 and CDR2 sequences are SGHNT and YENEEA. The chain's CDR3 is CASSLRDSKETQYF. The CDR3 DNA is TGTGCCAGCAGCCTCCGGGACAGTAAAGAGACCCAGTACTTC.

This clonotype was observed a handful of times. V usage is TRBV7-9 and J usage is TRBJ2-2, with D maybe TRBD2 (6 bases). The CDR3 runs 16 residues. CDR1 is SEHNR and CDR2 is FQNEAQ in the germline V gene (reference sequence). V lost 6 bases, J lost 1 base, and 15 bases lay in between. CDR3 sequence: CASRALAYKNTGELFF. The CDR3 DNA sequence: TGTGCCAGCAGGGCTCTAGCGTATAAGAACACCGGGGAGCTGTTTTTT.

This clonotype was found a few times. This chain joins TRBV7-6 and TRBJ1-2; weak D call: TRBD1 (6 bases). CDR3 length: 14 amino acids. The germline CDR1 and CDR2 sequences are SGHVS and FNYEAQ. Trimming took off 3 bases at V and 6 bases at J, with 14 bases between the two ends. The CDR3 nucleotides read TGTGCCAGCAGCTTTGGGACGGAGGGGGATGGCTACACCTTC. Translation gives CASSFGTEGDGYTF.

This clonotype was seen ten or more times. A much larger clone differs by one base, so this may be a read error. This rearrangement joins TRBV7-8 to TRBJ2-1; no reliable D call. Between the trimmed V and J ends, which lost 2 bases and 4 bases, there was a span of 3 bases. The CDR3 length is 12 residues. From germline, CDR1 is SGHVS and CDR2 FQNEAQ. CDR3 loop: CASSLRYNEQFF. Here the CDR3 DNA reads TGTGCCAGCAGCTTACGGTACAATGAGCAGTTCTTC.

This clonotype showed up just a few times. The chain has TRBV2 and TRBJ1-2; possible D gene TRBD1, 6 bases. The CDR3 runs to 15 residues. Germline CDR1 SNHLY, CDR2 FYNNEI. Trimming stripped 2 bases from V and 8 bases from J, with 18 bases between. CDR3: CASSERNREDEGYTF. The CDR3 DNA reads TGTGCCAGCAGTGAAAGGAACAGGGAGGACGAAGGCTACACCTTC.

This clonotype was recorded a few times. The genes are TRBV7-9 and TRBJ2-2; D possibly matches TRBD1 or TRBD2 (5 bases each). In germline, CDR1 is SEHNR, CDR2 FQNEAQ (reference sequence). The CDR3 contains 15 residues. Trimming took 0 bases from V and 9 from J, leaving 14 bases between them. The CDR3, as DNA: TGTGCCAGCAGCTTAGCGGGGACGGGTCCGAGGGAGCTGTTTTTT. Encoded protein: CASSLAGTGPRELFF.

CDR3 in DNA: TGTGCCAGCAGTTTAAGTGGGCAGACCTACGAGCAGTACTTC. Amino acids: CASSLSGQTYEQYF. The gene calls are TRBV12-3 or TRBV12-4 and TRBJ2-7; D is unclear. The CDR3 is made up of 14 amino acids. The V and J ends lost 2 bases and 2 bases respectively, with 10 bases between them.

The chain couples TRBV5-4 to TRBJ1-2; unclear D gene. Trimming stripped 2 bases from V and 4 bases from J, with 24 bases between. CDR1 SGHNT and CDR2 YYREEE come from the germline V gene (reference sequence). This CDR3 has 18 amino acids. The CDR3 sequence is CASSLLSTSAGAVYGYTF. CDR3 in DNA: TGTGCCAGCAGCTTACTGTCCACCTCAGCAGGCGCAGTCTATGGCTACACCTTC.

This clonotype showed up just a few times. The rearrangement joins TRBV7-9 to TRBJ1-1; D uncertain. The CDR3 spans 13 residues. Germline V CDR1 and CDR2: SEHNR, FQNEAQ (reference sequence). Trimming stripped 4 bases from V and 6 bases from J, with 12 bases between. The CDR3 DNA sequence: TGTGCCAGCAGCTATGGTAGTCGGCCTGAAGCTTTCTTT. Its translation: CASSYGSRPEAFF.

This clonotype was found a few times. The chain combines TRBV24-1 with TRBJ2-1; D not resolved. The V gene lost 2 bases and the J gene lost 5 bases, with 0 bases spanning the gap. There are 11 residues in the CDR3. Per germline, CDR1 KGHDR and CDR2 SFDVKD. The DNA of the CDR3 is TGTGCCACCAGTGATTACAATGAGCAGTTCTTC. Its translation is CATSDYNEQFF.

A few counts support this clonotype. This chain links TRBV2 with TRBJ1-1; TRBD1 matches 9 bases. V trimming: 7 bases; J trimming: 7 bases; junction bases outside the gene matches: 7. Looked up from germline, CDR1 is SNHLY and CDR2 is FYNNEI. CDR3 size: 13 residues. The CDR3, as DNA: TGTGCCAGCACCCCATCGGGACAGGGTGAAGCTTTCTTT. Amino acid sequence: CASTPSGQGEAFF.

V gene TRBV12-3 or TRBV12-4 combines with J gene TRBJ2-3, with 8 bases that match TRBD1. This CDR3 spans 15 amino acids. V lost 6 bases to trimming and J lost 0 bases; unmatched junction nucleotides: 5. CDR3 DNA: TGTGCCAGCAGGCAACAGGGGGGCAGCACAGATACGCAGTATTTT. Translation: CASRQQGGSTDTQYF.

The J gene is TRBJ1-2, the V gene TRBV7-9; D is undetermined. Trimming took off 1 base at V and 4 bases at J, with 10 bases between the two ends. The germline CDR1 and CDR2 sequences are SEHNR and FQNEAQ (reference sequence). The CDR3 length is 14 residues. CDR3 DNA sequence: TGTGCCAGCAGCTTAGGAGCAGTCCTCTATGGCTACACCTTC. As protein: CASSLGAVLYGYTF.

This clonotype was detected a few times. The chain has TRBV6-5 and TRBJ1-1; D call uncertain. Between the trimmed V and J ends, which lost 0 bases and 4 bases, there was a span of 12 bases. The CDR3 runs to 15 residues. CDR1 and CDR2 from the germline V gene are MNHEY and SVGAGI. This chain's CDR3 is CASSYSNSRRTEAFF. The CDR3 region has the DNA TGTGCCAGCAGTTACTCGAACAGCCGGCGCACTGAAGCTTTCTTT.

The V and J genes are TRBV12-3 or TRBV12-4 and TRBJ1-2, with D tentatively TRBD1 (5 bases). The CDR3 is 13 amino acids. The V end was cut by 6 bases, the J end by 4 bases, with 12 bases between. CDR3 sequence: CASRFSGGYGYTF. DNA of the CDR3: TGTGCCAGCAGGTTCTCCGGGGGCTATGGCTACACCTTC.

This clonotype was recorded a few times. The chain employs TRBV7-2 and TRBJ1-1; D gene unclear. The CDR3 runs to 12 residues. CDR1 and CDR2 from the germline V gene are SGHTA and FQGNSA. V was clipped by 3 bases and J by 3 bases, with 5 bases between them. The CDR3 region is CASSFWDTEAFF. DNA of the CDR3: TGTGCCAGCAGCTTTTGGGACACTGAAGCTTTCTTT.

This chain links TRBV19 with TRBJ2-1; 9 positions agree with TRBD1. CDR3 size: 15 residues. Per germline, CDR1 LNHDA and CDR2 SQIVND (reference sequence). Losses at the gene ends were 5 bases for V and 3 bases for J; bases not matched to a gene: 5. The CDR3 region is CASSYGGQGYNEQFF. DNA for the CDR3: TGTGCCAGTAGTTATGGGGGACAGGGCTACAATGAGCAGTTCTTC.

This clonotype was counted between two and nine times. V and J are TRBV5-1 and TRBJ2-2; no clear D gene. CDR3 length equals 16 residues. Trimming pared 2 bases from V and 0 bases from J, leaving 11 bases between. CDR1 SGHRS and CDR2 YFSETQ come from the germline V gene. The CDR3 here is CASSLYGPTNTGELFF. As DNA, the CDR3 is TGCGCCAGCAGCTTATATGGGCCTACGAACACCGGGGAGCTGTTTTTT. The whole variable domain, remainder taken from reference TRBV5-1 and TRBJ2-2, is KAGVTQTPRYLIKTRGQQVTLSCSPISGHRSVSWYQQTPGQGLQFLFEYFSETQRNKGNFPGRFSGRQFSNSRSEMNVSTLELGDSALYLCASSLYGPTNTGELFFGEGSRLTVL.

This clonotype has just a few counts. The chain employs TRBV6-2 or TRBV6-3 and TRBJ2-7; 9 bases line up with TRBD1. This CDR3 spans 18 amino acids. Trimming took 2 bases from V and 0 from J; bases not matched to a gene: 11. CDR1 MNHEY and CDR2 SVGEGT come from the germline V gene. The CDR3 sequence is CASSYPGQGPSRSYEQYF. The CDR3 DNA reads TGTGCCAGCAGTTACCCGGGACAGGGTCCTTCTCGCTCCTACGAGCAGTACTTC.

This clonotype appeared a single time. The gene calls are TRBV20-1 and TRBJ2-5; D gene ambiguous. The CDR3 totals 13 residues. The germline V gene has CDR1 DFQATT and CDR2 SNEGSKA (reference sequence). The ends were cut back, 5 bases at V and 4 bases at J, with 14 bases in the middle. The DNA for the CDR3 is TGCAGTGCTGGGCCTAGGTACCGAGAGACCCAGTACTTC. This gives the protein CSAGPRYRETQYF.

In DNA form, the CDR3 reads TGTGCCAGCAGTTCAACGGGACTTTCCTACGAGCAGTACTTC. Translating gives CASSSTGLSYEQYF. The chain recombines TRBV6-5 with TRBJ2-7; D may be TRBD2 (6 bases). The V end lost 4 bases, the J end lost 1 base, and 11 bases lay between the germline ends. The CDR3 is made up of 14 amino acids. Germline lookup yields CDR1 MNHEY and CDR2 SVGAGI.

This clonotype was seen only a few times. The V call is TRBV5-6, the J call TRBJ1-5, with D unclear. V was cut by 3 bases and J by 0 bases, with 10 bases left in between. The germline gives CDR1 SGHDT, CDR2 YYEEEE. CDR3 length: 15 amino acids. CDR3 DNA sequence: TGTGCCAGCAGCTCGGTTTATGATAGCAATCAGCCCCAGCATTTT. Its protein product is CASSSVYDSNQPQHF.

This rearrangement joins TRBV29-1 to TRBJ2-6, with 7 bases that match TRBD2. Trimming cost V 6 bases and J 0 bases; bases outside gene matches: 8. Germline CDR1 reads SQVTM; CDR2 reads ANQGSEA. CDR3 length equals 16 residues. CDR3 nucleotides: TGCAGCGTCCGGGGGGAAAAGCCCTCTGGGGCCAACGTCCTGACTTTC. Amino acid sequence: CSVRGEKPSGANVLTF.

The chain combines TRBV12-3 or TRBV12-4 with TRBJ2-5; D is perhaps TRBD1 (6 bases). CDR3 length: 14 amino acids. V was trimmed by 2 bases and J by 3 bases, leaving 10 bases between them. CDR3 bases: TGTGCCAGCAGTTTAAGGGGGATGGAAGAGACCCAGTACTTC. Translated: CASSLRGMEETQYF.

This clonotype was seen a few times. The genes are TRBV7-9 and TRBJ1-5, with TRBD1 matching 7 bases. The junction had 7 bases not matched to a gene; V was cut back by 3 bases and J by 5 bases. The CDR3 is 15 amino acids. CDR1 is SEHNR and CDR2 is FQNEAQ in the germline V gene (reference sequence). CDR3 DNA: TGTGCCAGCAGCTTGACGACAGGGAGCGATCAGCCCCAGCATTTT. This codes for CASSLTTGSDQPQHF.